This T cell receptor (beta chain) was captured by sequencing in a study of Tregs in tolerant kidney transplant recipients. Study-wide findings and caveats: Findings come from small patient numbers and require larger validation. Biological reproducibility was not directly addressed in this study. Activated donor B cell expansion appeared to reveal the most relevant donor-specific TCRbeta repertoire.

Sequencing used immunoSEQ multiplex PCR; TCRdb keeps in-frame clones, though not all of them. The sample has about 240,000 clones, roughly four fifths seen once. Unstimulated regulatory T cells (CD4+CD25+CD127-), CD4+CD25- non-regulatory cells, CD4 and CD8 cells were FACS-sorted from thawed PBMCs. About this clone itself: Its target is not known.

V shed 2 bases and J shed 6 bases, with 8 bases lying between them. This CDR3 contains 13 residues. The V gene's germline CDR1 is MNHEY and CDR2 SVGAGI. The sequence came from a human donor in good health. The specimen sequenced was CD4+ T cells from blood. The chain recombines TRBV6-5 with TRBJ2-1; no clear D gene. CDR3 protein: CASSYGAGNEQFF. DNA for the CDR3: TGTGCCAGCAGTTACGGAGCTGGCAATGAGCAGTTCTTC.